The present T cell receptor (beta chain) was sequenced within a study of tumor-infiltrating lymphocytes in localized non-small cell lung cancer. About this clone: The antigen is not known.

Whole-study results and caveats: Different pieces of the same tissue were used for each assay. TCR sequencing covered a subset of patients with enough tissue. TCRbeta sequencing showed higher T cell infiltration in tumors than uninvolved lung. T-cell fraction did not differ between immunotypes IM1 and IM2.

Sequencing used immunoSEQ multiplex PCR; TCRdb keeps in-frame clones, though not all of them. The table shows 10,000 or so clones, with about 76% occurring only once. Specimen: uninvolved lung tissue not adjacent to the tumor. This receptor was identified in a human donor with non-small cell lung cancer.

The CDR3 coding sequence is TGTGCCAGTAGTATAGGATCTAGGACAATTAGCAATCAGCCCCAGCATTTT. Amino acids: CASSIGSRTISNQPQHF. The rearrangement links TRBV19 to TRBJ1-5; D possibly corresponds to TRBD1 (5 bases). The CDR3 contains 17 residues. V lost 1 base and J lost 0, with 13 bases in between. The germline CDR1 and CDR2 sequences are LNHDA and SQIVND (reference sequence).